This TCR beta chain originates from a study of blood T cell repertoires in COVID-19. Study-wide background: Whether acute or convalescent, the COVID-19 samples came from the United States, Italy and Spain.

Per the original methods: It was from reference gene primer amplification that nucleated cell counts were estimated. Libraries were prepared by immunoSEQ multiplex PCR; TCRdb keeps only in-frame clonotypes and omits some of them. The DNA was the basis for D and trimming; V, J and clone size are from that table. Of some 140,000 clones listed, roughly 80% were seen once; the top ten hold 10% to 11%. The CDR3 is 16 residues long. The ends were cut back, 6 bases at V and 2 bases at J, with 17 bases in the middle. Germline V CDR1 and CDR2: SNHLY, FYNNEI. This sequence was found in a man in his 60s who had recovered from COVID-19. Sequenced material: peripheral blood. V is TRBV2 and J is TRBJ1-5, with D perhaps TRBD1 (5 bases). CDR3 sequence: CASRTFTGLGNQPQHF. Written as DNA, the CDR3 is TGTGCCAGCAGAACCTTCACAGGTCTAGGCAATCAGCCCCAGCATTTT.